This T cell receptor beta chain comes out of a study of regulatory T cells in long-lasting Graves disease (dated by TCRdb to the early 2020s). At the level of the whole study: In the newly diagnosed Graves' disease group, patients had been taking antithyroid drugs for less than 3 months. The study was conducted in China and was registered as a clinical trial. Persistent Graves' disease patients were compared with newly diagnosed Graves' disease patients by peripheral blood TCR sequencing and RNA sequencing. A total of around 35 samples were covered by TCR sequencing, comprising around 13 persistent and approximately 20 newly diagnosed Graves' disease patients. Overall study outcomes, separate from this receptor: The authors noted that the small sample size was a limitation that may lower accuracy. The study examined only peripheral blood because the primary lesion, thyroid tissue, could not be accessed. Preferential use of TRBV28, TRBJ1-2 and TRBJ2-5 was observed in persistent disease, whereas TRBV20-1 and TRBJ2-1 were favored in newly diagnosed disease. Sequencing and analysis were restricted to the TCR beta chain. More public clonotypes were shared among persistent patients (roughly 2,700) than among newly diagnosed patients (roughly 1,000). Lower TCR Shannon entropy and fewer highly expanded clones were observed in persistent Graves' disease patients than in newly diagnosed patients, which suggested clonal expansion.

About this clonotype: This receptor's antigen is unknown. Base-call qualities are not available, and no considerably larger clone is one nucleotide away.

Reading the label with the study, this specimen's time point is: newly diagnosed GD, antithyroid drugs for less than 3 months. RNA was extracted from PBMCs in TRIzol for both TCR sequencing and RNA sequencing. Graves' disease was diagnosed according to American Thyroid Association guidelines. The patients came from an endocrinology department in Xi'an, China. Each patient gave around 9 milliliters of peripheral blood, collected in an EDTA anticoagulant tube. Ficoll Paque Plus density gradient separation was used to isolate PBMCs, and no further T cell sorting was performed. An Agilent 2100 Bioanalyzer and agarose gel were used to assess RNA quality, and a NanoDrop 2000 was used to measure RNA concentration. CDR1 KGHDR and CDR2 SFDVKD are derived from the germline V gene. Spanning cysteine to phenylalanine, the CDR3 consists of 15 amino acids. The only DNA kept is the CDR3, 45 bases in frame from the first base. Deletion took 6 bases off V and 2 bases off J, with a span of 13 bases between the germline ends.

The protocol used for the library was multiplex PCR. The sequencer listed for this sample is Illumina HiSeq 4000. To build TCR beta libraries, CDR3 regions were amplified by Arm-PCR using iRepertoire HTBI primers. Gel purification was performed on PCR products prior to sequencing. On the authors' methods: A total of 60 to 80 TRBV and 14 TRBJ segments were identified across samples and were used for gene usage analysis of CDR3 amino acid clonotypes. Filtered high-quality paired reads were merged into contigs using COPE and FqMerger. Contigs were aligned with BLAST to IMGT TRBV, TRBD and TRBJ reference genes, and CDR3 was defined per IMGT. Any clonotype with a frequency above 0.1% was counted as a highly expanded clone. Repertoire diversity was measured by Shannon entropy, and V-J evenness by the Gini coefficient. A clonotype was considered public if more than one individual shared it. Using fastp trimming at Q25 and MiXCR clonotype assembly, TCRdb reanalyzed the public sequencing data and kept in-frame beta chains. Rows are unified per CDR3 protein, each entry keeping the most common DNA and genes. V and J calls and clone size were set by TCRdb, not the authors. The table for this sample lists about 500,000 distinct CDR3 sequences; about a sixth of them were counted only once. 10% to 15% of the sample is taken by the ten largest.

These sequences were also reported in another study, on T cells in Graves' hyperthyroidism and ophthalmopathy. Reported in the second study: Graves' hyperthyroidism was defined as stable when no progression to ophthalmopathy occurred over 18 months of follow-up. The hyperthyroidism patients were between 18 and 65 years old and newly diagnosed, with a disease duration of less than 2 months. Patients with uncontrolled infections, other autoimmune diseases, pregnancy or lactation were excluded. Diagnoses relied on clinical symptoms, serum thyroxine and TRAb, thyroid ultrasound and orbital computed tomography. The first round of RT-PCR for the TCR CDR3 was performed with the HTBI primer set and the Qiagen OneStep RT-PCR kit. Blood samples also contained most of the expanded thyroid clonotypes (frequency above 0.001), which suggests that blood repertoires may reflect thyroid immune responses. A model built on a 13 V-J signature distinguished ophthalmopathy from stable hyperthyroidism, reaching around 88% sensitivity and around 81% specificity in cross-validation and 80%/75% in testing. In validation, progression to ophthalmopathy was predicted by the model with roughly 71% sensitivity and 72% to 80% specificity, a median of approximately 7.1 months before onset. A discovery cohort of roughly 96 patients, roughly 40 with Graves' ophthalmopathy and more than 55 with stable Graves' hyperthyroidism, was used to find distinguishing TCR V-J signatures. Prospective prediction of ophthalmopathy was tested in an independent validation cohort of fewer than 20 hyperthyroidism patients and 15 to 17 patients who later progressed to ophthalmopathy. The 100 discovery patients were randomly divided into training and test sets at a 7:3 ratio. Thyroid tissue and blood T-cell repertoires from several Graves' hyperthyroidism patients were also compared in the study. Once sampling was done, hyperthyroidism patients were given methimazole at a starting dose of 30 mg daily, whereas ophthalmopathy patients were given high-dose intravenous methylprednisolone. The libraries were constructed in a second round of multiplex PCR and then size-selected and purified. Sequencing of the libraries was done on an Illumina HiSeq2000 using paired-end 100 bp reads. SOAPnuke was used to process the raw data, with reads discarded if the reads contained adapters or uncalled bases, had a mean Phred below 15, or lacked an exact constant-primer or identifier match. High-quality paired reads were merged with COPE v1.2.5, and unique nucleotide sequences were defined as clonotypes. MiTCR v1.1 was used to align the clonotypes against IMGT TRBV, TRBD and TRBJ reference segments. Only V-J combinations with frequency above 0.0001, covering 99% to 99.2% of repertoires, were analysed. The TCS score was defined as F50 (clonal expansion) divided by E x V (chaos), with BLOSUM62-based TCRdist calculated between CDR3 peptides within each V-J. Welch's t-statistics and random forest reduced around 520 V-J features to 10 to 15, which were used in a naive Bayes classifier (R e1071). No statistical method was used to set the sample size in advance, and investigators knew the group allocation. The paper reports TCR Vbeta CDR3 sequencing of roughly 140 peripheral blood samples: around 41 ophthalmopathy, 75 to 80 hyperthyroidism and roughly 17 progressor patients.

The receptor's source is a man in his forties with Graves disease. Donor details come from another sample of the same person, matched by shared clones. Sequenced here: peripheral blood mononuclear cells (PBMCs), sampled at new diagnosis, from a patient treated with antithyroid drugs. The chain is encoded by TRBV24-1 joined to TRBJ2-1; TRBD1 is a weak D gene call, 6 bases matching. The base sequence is TGTGCCACCAGTCCTCAGGGACAACCCTACAATGAGCAGTTCTTC. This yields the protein CATSPQGQPYNEQFF.